This T cell receptor (beta chain) was sequenced during a study of T cell changes during pregnancy in multiple sclerosis. Between the trimmed V and J ends, which lost 3 bases and 0 bases, there was a span of 11 bases. The length of the CDR3 is 16 residues. Germline CDR1 is KGHSH and CDR2 is LQKENI. Clones were read by immunoSEQ multiplex PCR, and TCRdb kept only the in-frame ones, dropping some. Among 45,000 to 65,000 clones, roughly 91% were seen once, and the ten largest hold 0.5%. The V and J genes are TRBV18 and TRBJ1-4, with D hard to call. The sample here was CD4+ T cells from peripheral blood mononuclear cells, taken in the third trimester of pregnancy. This sequence was found in a female donor with multiple sclerosis, enrolled in a pregnancy study. CDR3 sequence: CASSPRRPTTNEKLFF. For the CDR3, the DNA is TGTGCCAGCTCACCCCGCAGGCCGACAACTAATGAAAAACTGTTTTTT.